This TCR beta chain was identified in a study of T-cell reconstitution after alpha-beta-depleted transplantation in children. A library of TCRbeta sequences, prepared with unique molecular identifiers, was generated. TCRdb recomputed calls from the PCR reads with MiXCR, one row per CDR3 protein. There are around 450,000 distinct CDR3 sequences in the sample; roughly a tenth occur only once, and roughly 2% lies in the top ten. Looked up from germline, CDR1 is DFQATT and CDR2 is SNEGSKA (reference sequence). Trimming left V 6 bases short and J 1 base short, with 12 bases between. The length of the CDR3 is 13 residues. General study results and limits: Where alpha-beta T cells came from about two months after transplant was reportedly several hundred expanded graft clones. Some patients' high day-60 TCRbeta diversity was attributed to recipient cells surviving conditioning. Counts and diversity of T cells one year after transplant came mostly from newly produced T cells.

This clonotype was picked up a small number of times. The antigen is undetermined. The chain links TRBV20-1 to TRBJ2-5, with a possible D match to TRBD2 (5 bases). The sample here was PBMCs, taken before TCRalphabeta/CD19-depleted stem cell transplant. This clonotype was sampled from a child aged 2 to 15 with inherited bone marrow failure, due to receive a stem cell transplant. The CDR3 nucleotides read TGCAGTGCCGAAAAACTAGGCCAAGAGACCCAGTACTTC. It yields the protein CSAEKLGQETQYF.